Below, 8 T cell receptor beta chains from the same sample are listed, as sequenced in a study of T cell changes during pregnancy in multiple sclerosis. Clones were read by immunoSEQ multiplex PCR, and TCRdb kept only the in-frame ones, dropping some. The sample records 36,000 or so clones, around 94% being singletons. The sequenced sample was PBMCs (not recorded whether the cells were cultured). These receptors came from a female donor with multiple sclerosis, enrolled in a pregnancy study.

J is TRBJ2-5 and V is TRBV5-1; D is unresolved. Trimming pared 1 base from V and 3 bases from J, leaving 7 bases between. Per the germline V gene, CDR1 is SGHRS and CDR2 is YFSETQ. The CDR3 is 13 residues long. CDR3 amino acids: CASSLFSEETQYF. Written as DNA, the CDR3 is TGCGCCAGCAGCTTGTTTTCGGAAGAGACCCAGTACTTC. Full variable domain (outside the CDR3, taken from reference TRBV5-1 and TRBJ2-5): KAGVTQTPRYLIKTRGQQVTLSCSPISGHRSVSWYQQTPGQGLQFLFEYFSETQRNKGNFPGRFSGRQFSNSRSEMNVSTLELGDSALYLCASSLFSEETQYFGPGTRLLVL.

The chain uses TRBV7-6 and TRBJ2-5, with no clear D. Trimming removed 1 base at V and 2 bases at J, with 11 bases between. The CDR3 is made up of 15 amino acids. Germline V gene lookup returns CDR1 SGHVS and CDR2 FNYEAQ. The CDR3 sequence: CASSLGRRLQETQYF. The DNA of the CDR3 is TGTGCCAGCAGCTTAGGAAGAAGGTTGCAAGAGACCCAGTACTTC.

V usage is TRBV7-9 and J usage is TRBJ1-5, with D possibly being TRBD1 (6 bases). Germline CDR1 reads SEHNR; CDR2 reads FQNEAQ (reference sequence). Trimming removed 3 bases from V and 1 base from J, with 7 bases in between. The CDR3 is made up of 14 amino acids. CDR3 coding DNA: TGTGCCAGCAGCTTCCAGGGGAGCAATCAGCCCCAGCATTTT. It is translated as CASSFQGSNQPQHF.

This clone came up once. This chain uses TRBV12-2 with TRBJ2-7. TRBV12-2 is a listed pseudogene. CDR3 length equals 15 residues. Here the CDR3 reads CASRPSPVLFVEQYF. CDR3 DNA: TGTGCAAGTCGCCCCAGCCCCGTATTATTCGTCGAGCAGTACTTC.

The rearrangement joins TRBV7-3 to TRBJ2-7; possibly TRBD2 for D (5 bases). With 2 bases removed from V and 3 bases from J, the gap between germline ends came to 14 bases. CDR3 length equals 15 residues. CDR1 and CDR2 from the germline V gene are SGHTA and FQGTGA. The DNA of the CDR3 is TGTGCCAGCAGCTTATGGGGTATCGGGGACTACGAGCAGTACTTC. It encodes CASSLWGIGDYEQYF.

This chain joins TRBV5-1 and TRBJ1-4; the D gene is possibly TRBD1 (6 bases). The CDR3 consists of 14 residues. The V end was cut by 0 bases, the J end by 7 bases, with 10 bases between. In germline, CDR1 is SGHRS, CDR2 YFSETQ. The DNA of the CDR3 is TGCGCCAGCAGCTTGGGTCAGGGGAGTGAAAAACTGTTTTTT. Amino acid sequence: CASSLGQGSEKLFF.

The CDR3 spells CASSEQQRYEQYF. Written as DNA, the CDR3 is TGTGCCAGCAGTGAACAACAGCGATACGAGCAGTACTTC. V and J are TRBV2 and TRBJ2-7; no firm D call. V lost 2 bases and J 4 bases, leaving 9 bases between the germline ends. The length of the CDR3 is 13 residues. The germline gives CDR1 SNHLY, CDR2 FYNNEI.

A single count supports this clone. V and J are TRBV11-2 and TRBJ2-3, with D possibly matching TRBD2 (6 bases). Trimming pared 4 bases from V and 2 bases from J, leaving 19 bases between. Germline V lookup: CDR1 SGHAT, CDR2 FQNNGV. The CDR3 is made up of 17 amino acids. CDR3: CASSSLLAHLSTDTQYF. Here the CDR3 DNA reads TGTGCCAGCAGCTCATTACTAGCCCATTTATCCACAGATACGCAGTATTTT.